This entry features one TCR beta chain sequence. Its cognate antigen is unknown. CDR1 and CDR2 from the germline V gene are SGHDN and FVKESK. The CDR3 has 13 amino acids. V was pared by 2 bases and J by 7 bases, with 8 bases between. The sample originates from a study of PD-1 blockade in classical Hodgkin lymphoma. General study points: Repertoire differences have undefined causes, possibly disease activity or prior therapy. Relapsed/refractory patients reportedly had the lowest baseline TCR diversity, below newly diagnosed patients, who were below healthy donors.

TCRdb's table, derived via immunoSEQ multiplex PCR, lists solely in-frame clones and lacks some. The sample yields tens of thousands of clones, roughly 80% seen once. All patients relapsed after autologous stem cell transplantation, and brentuximab vedotin exposure varied. Complete response, partial response or progressive disease were the best responses. The TCR sequence derives from a human donor with classical Hodgkin lymphoma. The starting material was peripheral blood mononuclear cells (PBMCs), obtained before the second cycle of nivolumab. The chain combines TRBV14 with TRBJ1-4, with D tentatively TRBD1 (5 bases). The CDR3 is CASSQWRGEKLFF. Here the CDR3 DNA reads TGTGCCAGCAGCCAATGGAGGGGTGAAAAACTGTTTTTT.